The T cell receptor (beta chain) under discussion was sequenced for a study of T cells in Graves' hyperthyroidism and ophthalmopathy (dated by TCRdb to the late 2010s). For the study in its entirety: Peripheral blood was collected at initial diagnosis, before any treatment. The paper describes TCR Vbeta CDR3 sequencing of 135 peripheral blood samples, made up of 40 to 45 ophthalmopathy patients, 70 to 75 hyperthyroidism patients and 17 progressor patients. A discovery cohort of around 98 patients, 43 with Graves' ophthalmopathy and approximately 57 with stable Graves' hyperthyroidism, was used to find distinguishing TCR V-J signatures. The approximately 90 discovery patients were divided at random into training and test sets in a 7:3 ratio. An independent validation cohort of under 20 hyperthyroidism patients and approximately 17 patients who later progressed to ophthalmopathy tested prospective prediction of ophthalmopathy. After sampling, hyperthyroidism patients received methimazole starting at 30 mg daily, and ophthalmopathy patients received high-dose intravenous methylprednisolone. In addition, the study compared T-cell repertoires in thyroid tissue and in blood from roughly 6 Graves' hyperthyroidism patients.

Moderately to severely active disease, a Clinical Activity Score of at least 3, a NOSPECS grade of at least 4, and a duration under 3 months were present in ophthalmopathy patients. Exclusion was applied to patients with uncontrolled infections, other autoimmune diseases, pregnancy or lactation. Diagnoses relied on clinical symptoms, serum thyroxine and TRAb, thyroid ultrasound and orbital computed tomography. Ficoll-Paque density gradient centrifugation was used to isolate PBMCs from under 11 ml of fresh peripheral blood. Total RNA was extracted using Trizol reagent, and RNA quality was assessed on an Agilent 2100 Bioanalyzer. Broad study findings and their caveats: No statistical method was used to fix the sample size in advance, and group allocation was not hidden from the investigators. Most expanded thyroid clonotypes (frequency above 0.001) were also found in blood, which suggests that blood repertoires may mirror thyroid immune responses. In validation, progression to ophthalmopathy was predicted by the model with 70% to 71% sensitivity and 72% to 80% specificity, a median of approximately 6.5 months before onset. A 13 V-J signature model separated ophthalmopathy from stable hyperthyroidism, with 87.88% sensitivity and roughly 81% specificity in cross-validation and 80%/75% in testing.

This clonotype was counted many times. Its antigen is not yet known. No clone much larger than this one lies a single base away; base qualities are absent. Amplification of TCR beta CDR3 regions was carried out from RNA transcripts. The first round of RT-PCR for the TCR CDR3 was performed with the HTBI primer set and the Qiagen OneStep RT-PCR kit. Libraries were constructed in a second round of multiplex PCR, after which size selection and purification were performed. Paired-end sequencing of the libraries was performed with 100 bp reads on an Illumina HiSeq2000. In the authors' own workflow: Raw data were processed with SOAPnuke, discarding reads with adapters, uncalled bases, mean Phred below 15, or no exact constant-primer or identifier match. COPE v1.2.5 was used to merge high-quality paired reads, and clonotypes were defined as unique nucleotide sequences. MiTCR v1.1 was used to align clonotypes to the IMGT TRBV, TRBD and TRBJ reference segments. Only V-J combinations with frequency above 0.0001, covering about 99% of repertoires, were analysed. The TCS score was defined as F50 (clonal expansion) divided by E x V (chaos), with BLOSUM62-based TCRdist calculated between CDR3 peptides within each V-J. Welch's t-statistics and random forest reduced 500 to 550 V-J features to fewer than 15, which were used in a naive Bayes classifier (R e1071). TCRdb reanalyzed the raw reads on its own, using fastp at Q25 for trimming and MiXCR for clone calling, and kept in-frame beta chains. When rows share a CDR3 protein, they turn into one entry using the most common DNA and genes. The V and J calls come from TCRdb's annotation, not from the publication. The sample table records some 500,000 distinct CDR3 sequences; approximately 25% of these occur just once. The ten largest clones represent approximately 10% of the sample.

The specimen was blood. This receptor was obtained from a woman in her twenties or thirties with Graves' ophthalmopathy.

The nucleotides read TGTGCCAGCAAACAAGGACAGGGGGGCACTGAAGCTTTCTTT. Translated, this is CASKQGQGGTEAFF. The sequence joins TRBV6-2 or TRBV6-3 to TRBJ1-1, with 10 bases matching TRBD1. The germline V gene gives CDR1 as MNHEY and CDR2 as SVGEGT. Compared with germline, V lacks 7 bases and J lacks 4 bases; bases without a gene match: 6. Counted from cysteine to phenylalanine, this CDR3 has 14 amino acids. Only the CDR3 part of the read is kept: 42 bases, read in frame from the first base.